The present T cell receptor beta chain was sequenced within a study of shared clonotypes between healthy human individuals. Looking at the study overall: Ranging from 18 to 49 in age, donors were a couple of women and a few men.

CD45RO-negative cells were positively selected for CCR7, leaving out terminally differentiated effector memory CD45RA+ cells. Nashville, Tennessee was home to all donors, each a Caucasian adult. Per the germline V gene, CDR1 is MNHEY and CDR2 is SMNVEV (reference sequence). This CDR3 has 14 amino acids. J gave up 4 bases and V 6 bases, and 6 bases lay outside the gene matches. This table comes from immunoSEQ multiplex PCR, and its TCRdb copy is limited to in-frame clones, with some not included. Of some 2,100,000 clones listed, 93% are singletons. The rearrangement joins TRBV27 to TRBJ2-1, with 7 bases fitting TRBD2. The source material was naive CD8+ T cells from PBMCs. This clonotype originated in a man aged 18 to 29 in good health. Some clones in this sample may be carry-over from other donors' samples. The CDR3 region has the DNA TGTGCCAGCAGACCGGGACTACAGTACAATGAGCAGTTCTTC. Translated: CASRPGLQYNEQFF.